This entry lists 25 T cell receptor beta chains sequenced from one sample in a study of T cell clonality in common variable immunodeficiency. Assay: immunoSEQ multiplex PCR; the TCRdb copy retains only in-frame clones and omits some. The sample was found to contain some 38,000 clones, and every one recurs. Sequencing was done on a sample of peripheral blood mononuclear cells. The receptors originated from a person aged 18 to 70 in good health.

The sample holds many counts of this clone. With the read ending 3 residues before the CDR3 end, the germline J gene is used to fill in that end. The chain is built from TRBV4-1 and TRBJ2-2; 9 bases align to TRBD2. Germline CDR1 and CDR2: MGHRA and YSYEKL. The J segment lost 3 bases and the V segment lost 0 bases, leaving 5 bases of the junction unmatched. The CDR3 loop spans 17 amino acids. The covered CDR3 bases are TGCGCCAGCAGCCAAGAACCGGGACTAGCCTACACCGGGGAG. Its protein product is CASSQEPGLAYTGE. Given in full, the CDR3 is CASSQEPGLAYTGELFF.

A remark on this clone: The read ends 3 residues early relative to the CDR3; the germline J gene fills the gap. The genes are TRBV18 and TRBJ1-2, with 8 bases matching TRBD1. Germline V gene lookup returns CDR1 KGHSH and CDR2 LQKENI. V gave up 5 bases and J gave up 3 bases; unmatched junction bases: 20. This CDR3 is built from 19 residues. The part of the CDR3 DNA that was read is TGTGCCAGCTCAGTCTCCCCCGGAATTACAGGGGGTTACCACTATGGC. Translation gives CASSVSPGITGGYHYG. The CDR3 in its entirety is CASSVSPGITGGYHYGYTF.

This clone was seen many times. The CDR3 end lies 3 residues beyond the end of the read and is filled in from the germline J gene. The chain uses TRBV7-2 and TRBJ2-7; tentatively, D is TRBD1 (8 bases). The CDR3 runs to 14 residues. The germline V gene has CDR1 SGHTA and CDR2 FQGNSA. Trimming took off 1 base at V and 5 bases at J, with 12 bases between the two ends. The sequenced CDR3 bases are TGTGCCAGCAGCTTAGGACAGGGGAGGGACGAG. Translating it yields CASSLGQGRDE. The whole CDR3 sequence reads CASSLGQGRDEQYF.

This clone was picked up many times. The read gets to within 3 residues of the CDR3 end, and the germline J gene fills in the rest. The gene calls are TRBV4-1 and TRBJ2-3, with 7 bases aligning to TRBD2. Germline loops: CDR1 MGHRA, CDR2 YSYEKL. CDR3 size: 16 residues. V lost 8 bases and J lost 0; bases outside the gene matches: 11. The CDR3 region is CASAGTTESSTDTQYF. Incomplete CDR3 DNA: TGCGCCAGCGCCGGGACTACCGAATCTAGCACAGATACG.

This clone was detected ten times or more. The CDR3 is CAWNYGGDYGYTF. Partial CDR3 DNA: TGTGCCTGGAATTATGGGGGGGACTATGGC. The V gene is TRBV30, the J gene TRBJ1-2; D is possibly TRBD1 (5 bases). Sequencing ends 3 residues short of the CDR3 end; the germline J gene provides the rest. V was clipped by 4 bases and J by 3 bases, with 12 bases between them. The CDR3 is 13 residues long. The germline V gene encodes CDR1 GTSNPN and CDR2 SVGIG (reference sequence).

This clone has ten or more counts. The CDR3 is cut off 3 residues early in the read; its end comes from the germline J gene. The gene calls are TRBV6-4 and TRBJ1-2, with 8 bases matching TRBD1. The ends lost 2 bases at V and 4 bases at J; junction bases unmatched: 3. The CDR3 totals 14 residues. From germline, CDR1 is MRHNA and CDR2 SNTAGT. The covered CDR3 bases are TGTGCCAGCAGTGACACGGACAGGGCCTATGGC. Its protein product is CASSDTDRAYG. In full, the CDR3 is CASSDTDRAYGYTF.

There are a few counts of this clone. The read is 3 residues too short to cover the CDR3 end, so that end is filled in from the germline J gene. The V call is TRBV11-2, the J call TRBJ1-2; D remains unclear. Per the germline V gene, CDR1 is SGHAT and CDR2 is FQNNGV. This CDR3 comprises 13 residues. The CDR3 sequence is CASSLADGLGYTF. The sequenced part of the CDR3 DNA is TGTGCCAGCAGCTTGGCGGACGGACTCGGC.

At least ten counts were recorded for this clone. The sequenced fragment ends 3 residues before the CDR3 boundary, so the rest is inferred from the germline J gene. J is TRBJ1-3 and V is TRBV20-1; D is unresolved. The CDR3 runs to 15 residues. Trimming removed 6 bases from V and 0 bases from J, with 15 bases in between. Germline V gives CDR1 DFQATT, CDR2 SNEGSKA (reference sequence). The CDR3 bases that were read are TGCAGTGCCGCCTTCGGGGTAAACTCTGGAAACACC. Amino acid sequence: CSAAFGVNSGNT. The full CDR3 protein is CSAAFGVNSGNTIYF.

This clone was found many times. The read finishes 3 residues shy of the CDR3 end, and the germline J gene is used to complete it. The V gene is TRBV19, the J gene TRBJ1-1, with D possibly matching TRBD1 (6 bases). V dropped 7 bases and J dropped 2 bases, with 14 bases sitting between them. Germline loops: CDR1 LNHDA, CDR2 SQIVND (reference sequence). The CDR3 length is 14 residues. The covered CDR3 bases are TGTGCCAGTAAGGCCGGGGGGGGCAACACTGAA. This codes for CASKAGGGNTE. The whole CDR3 is CASKAGGGNTEAFF.

This clone was observed many times. The CDR3 end falls 3 residues outside the read, so it is completed with the germline J gene. The V call is TRBV20-1, the J call TRBJ1-2, with no clear D. The CDR3 sequence is 11 residues long. The V gene's germline CDR1 is DFQATT and CDR2 SNEGSKA (reference sequence). The CDR3 is CSARYREGYTF. The DNA read from the CDR3 is TGCAGTGCTAGATACAGAGAAGGC.

There are a few counts of this clone. The sequenced CDR3 bases are TGTGCCTGGGCCCAGGGACTAGCGTACGAG. Its protein is CAWAQGLAYE. The entire CDR3 reads CAWAQGLAYEQYF. This sequence joins TRBV30 and TRBJ2-7; 10 bases line up with TRBD2. The read stops 3 residues short of the end of the CDR3; the missing end is completed from the germline J gene. The CDR3 is 13 residues long. Germline loops: CDR1 GTSNPN, CDR2 SVGIG (reference sequence). The J segment lost 4 bases and the V segment lost 5 bases, leaving 5 bases of the junction unmatched.

This clone has a handful of counts. The sequence runs out 3 residues before the end of the CDR3; the remainder is reconstructed from the germline J gene. The V gene is TRBV16, the J gene TRBJ2-3, with D uncertain. The germline V gene has CDR1 KGHSY and CDR2 FQNENV. The CDR3 has 14 amino acids. Trimming stripped 0 bases from V and 2 bases from J, with 6 bases between. The CDR3 bases that were read are TGTGCCAGCAGCCAATCTTCCTTCACAGATACG. Its translation is CASSQSSFTDT. The whole CDR3 region reads CASSQSSFTDTQYF.

This clone showed up many times. The read ends 3 residues before the CDR3 terminus; that terminus is restored from the germline J gene. V and J are TRBV7-8 and TRBJ2-7, with 7 bases identical to TRBD1. V shed 6 bases, J shed 3 bases, and the junction held 5 bases outside the gene matches. Germline V gene data show CDR1 as SGHVS and CDR2 as FQNEAQ. The CDR3 is made up of 13 amino acids. The CDR3 here is CASRGTDSYEQYF. The DNA read from the CDR3 is TGTGCCAGCAGGGGGACAGATAGCTACGAG.

This clone was seen at least ten times. Incomplete CDR3 DNA: TGTGCCAGCAGCTCCCGCCGGACAGCCGAG. Residues: CASSSRRTAE. The full CDR3 reads CASSSRRTAEQYF. This chain connects TRBV7-9 to TRBJ2-7; tentatively, D is TRBD1 (6 bases). The read terminates 3 residues before the CDR3 end, so the remaining end is supplied by the germline J gene. The CDR3 length is 13 residues. Germline V gene sequence: CDR1 SEHNR, CDR2 FQNEAQ (reference sequence). V lost 4 bases, J lost 6 bases, and 13 bases lay in between.

This clone has at least ten counts. The read gets to within 3 residues of the CDR3 end, and the germline J gene fills in the rest. The V and J genes are TRBV4-1 and TRBJ2-7, with TRBD1 matching over 9 bases. J gave up 5 bases and V 3 bases, and 8 bases lay outside the gene matches. The CDR3 consists of 15 residues. Germline V lookup: CDR1 MGHRA, CDR2 YSYEKL. The sequenced part of the CDR3 DNA is TGCGCCAGCAGCCAGATCGGGACAGGGACCAACGAG. This sequence encodes CASSQIGTGTNE. The entire CDR3 reads CASSQIGTGTNEQYF.

This clone has a count of ten or more. At one boundary the junction diverges from the germline segment, which might be a read error. The CDR3 goes on 3 residues after the read ends, and that part is filled in from the germline J gene. This chain joins TRBV7-7 and TRBJ2-5, with 7 positions matching TRBD1. Looked up from germline, CDR1 is SSHAT and CDR2 is FNYEAQ (reference sequence). This CDR3 is 13 amino acids long. CDR3 DNA, as far as it was read: TGTGCTAGCAGCCCGACAGGGACGAAGACC. Encoded protein: CASSPTGTKT. In full, the CDR3 is CASSPTGTKTQYF.

This clone came up many times. Partial CDR3 DNA: TGCGCCAGCAGCCCATCAGGGAGACCCTCCTACGAG. This sequence encodes CASSPSGRPSYE. The full CDR3 is CASSPSGRPSYEQYF. This chain uses TRBV4-1 with TRBJ2-7; the D call may be TRBD1 or TRBD2 (5 bases each). The read ends 3 residues shy of where the CDR3 ends; the end is completed using the germline J gene. The CDR3 has 15 residues. V dropped 4 bases and J dropped 0 bases, with 13 bases sitting between them. The germline V gene has CDR1 MGHRA and CDR2 YSYEKL.

This clone has a count of ten or more. Read coverage stops 3 residues before the CDR3 terminus; the germline J gene supplies the remainder. The chain combines TRBV30 with TRBJ1-3; 7 nucleotides align to TRBD1. The germline CDR1 and CDR2 sequences are GTSNPN and SVGIG (reference sequence). Germline trimming cut 3 bases from V and 6 bases from J; bases unmatched to any gene: 8. The CDR3 totals 14 residues. Here the CDR3 reads CAWSVGTVPNTIYF. CDR3 DNA (partial): TGTGCCTGGAGCGTAGGGACAGTGCCAAACACC.

This clone has at least ten counts. The read stops 3 residues short of the end of the CDR3; the missing end is completed from the germline J gene. The chain has TRBV7-9 and TRBJ2-7, with 9 bases fitting TRBD1. CDR1 SEHNR and CDR2 FQNEAQ come from the germline V gene (reference sequence). The V gene end was trimmed by 5 bases and the J gene end by 5 bases; junction bases not matched to a gene: 10. The CDR3 has 15 residues. The sequenced part of the CDR3 DNA is TGTGCCAGCAGCCGAACGGGGACAGGGAAACACGAG. Translation gives CASSRTGTGKHE. The CDR3 in full is CASSRTGTGKHEQYF. The full variable domain, rest sourced from reference TRBV7-9 and TRBJ2-7, is DTGVSQNPRHKITKRGQNVTFRCDPISEHNRLYWYRQTLGQGPEFLTYFQNEAQLEKSRLLSDRFSAERPKGSFSTLEIQRTEQGDSAMYLCASSRTGTGKHEQYFGPGTRLTVT.

There are a few counts of this clone. The read terminates 3 residues before the CDR3 end, so the remaining end is supplied by the germline J gene. This chain joins TRBV25-1 and TRBJ2-1; the D gene is possibly TRBD1 (6 bases). CDR3 length: 18 amino acids. The V end lost 2 bases, the J end lost 2 bases, and 19 bases lay between the germline ends. Germline loops: CDR1 MGHDK, CDR2 SYGVNS. The CDR3 sequence: CASSEKVDRPLPYNEQFF. The sequenced part of the CDR3 DNA is TGTGCCAGCAGTGAAAAAGTGGACAGACCCCTTCCCTACAATGAG.

This clone was detected ten times or more. The CDR3 bases that were read are TGTGCCAGCACCCGTTACGGGACAGGCGACGAG. Translating it yields CASTRYGTGDE. In full, the CDR3 reads CASTRYGTGDEQYF. The V gene is TRBV7-9, the J gene TRBJ2-7; 8 bases agree with TRBD1. From the germline J gene comes the end of the CDR3, since the read stops 3 residues before it. This CDR3 has 14 amino acids. In germline, CDR1 is SEHNR, CDR2 FQNEAQ (reference sequence). V lost 7 bases to trimming and J lost 5 bases; unmatched junction nucleotides: 10. The full variable domain, rest sourced from reference TRBV7-9 and TRBJ2-7, is DTGVSQNPRHKITKRGQNVTFRCDPISEHNRLYWYRQTLGQGPEFLTYFQNEAQLEKSRLLSDRFSAERPKGSFSTLEIQRTEQGDSAMYLCASTRYGTGDEQYFGPGTRLTVT.

This clone occurred many times. The read terminates 3 residues before the CDR3 end, so the remaining end is supplied by the germline J gene. The rearrangement joins TRBV6-1 to TRBJ2-7; 9 nucleotides align to TRBD1. This CDR3 is built from 16 residues. Trimming removed 2 bases from V and 3 bases from J; junction bases left unmatched: 8. CDR1 and CDR2 from the germline V gene are MNHNS and SASEGT. The part of the CDR3 DNA that was read is TGTGCCAGCAGTGAAACGATTCCGGGACAGGGCTACGAG. The encoded protein is CASSETIPGQGYE. The CDR3 as a whole reads CASSETIPGQGYEQYF.

This clone was counted at least ten times. The read comes to an end 3 residues before the CDR3 does, leaving the germline J gene to fill in the end. V and J are TRBV7-6 and TRBJ2-7; a weak D match, TRBD2 (6 bases). The ends were cut back, 7 bases at V and 2 bases at J, with 12 bases in the middle. Looked up from germline, CDR1 is SGHVS and CDR2 is FNYEAQ. The CDR3 runs to 13 residues. The CDR3 region is CASTPAGTYEQYF. The CDR3 bases that were read are TGTGCCAGCACCCCCGCGGGGACCTACGAG.

This clone was counted at least ten times. CDR3 sequence: CASWGHLNTGELFF. The sequenced CDR3 bases are TGTGCCAGCTGGGGGCACCTGAACACCGGGGAG. The V call is TRBV28, the J call TRBJ2-2; possibly TRBD1 for D (6 bases). The read ends 3 residues before the CDR3 terminus; that terminus is restored from the germline J gene. V lost 8 bases and J 1 base, leaving 11 bases between the germline ends. The CDR3 has 14 amino acids. Germline V gene sequence: CDR1 MDHEN, CDR2 SYDVKM.

This clone was counted at least ten times. The read ends 3 residues early relative to the CDR3; the germline J gene fills the gap. The chain employs TRBV9 and TRBJ2-7, with 7 bases fitting TRBD1. With V trimmed by 3 bases and J by 2 bases, 2 bases remained unmatched. Germline loops: CDR1 SGDLS, CDR2 YYNGEE. This CDR3 is built from 13 residues. CDR3 sequence reads: CASSAQGAYEQYF. CDR3 DNA (partial): TGTGCCAGCAGCGCGCAGGGGGCCTACGAG.